These 13 T cell receptor beta chains originate from one sample sequenced in a study of T cell changes during pregnancy in multiple sclerosis. Produced via immunoSEQ multiplex PCR; TCRdb's table is partial and in-frame only. The sample records some 40,000 clones, roughly nine tenths being singletons. The specimen was CD4+ T cells from peripheral blood mononuclear cells, collected in the first trimester of pregnancy. Receptors were obtained from a female donor with multiple sclerosis, enrolled in a pregnancy study.

Here the CDR3 DNA reads TGTGCCAGCAGTTACACGGGGGATAACTATGGCTACACCTTC. It encodes CASSYTGDNYGYTF. The chain links TRBV6-6 to TRBJ1-2, with a weak D call TRBD1 (5 bases). Between the trimmed V and J ends, which lost 2 bases and 1 base, there was a span of 8 bases. The CDR3 runs 14 residues. The germline gives CDR1 MNHNY, CDR2 SVGAGI (reference sequence).

The chain has TRBV7-9 and TRBJ2-1; 15 bases map to TRBD2. Unmatched junction bases numbered 11, after V lost 4 bases and J lost 7 bases. Germline values: CDR1 SEHNR, CDR2 FQNEAQ (reference sequence). This CDR3 has 18 amino acids. CDR3 nucleotide sequence: TGTGCCAGCAGCTATAATGTAACCGGGACTAGCGGGAGGAATGAGCAGTTCTTC. Protein sequence: CASSYNVTGTSGRNEQFF.

The chain combines TRBV6-4 with TRBJ2-2; 12 bases align to TRBD2. The germline gives CDR1 MRHNA, CDR2 SNTAGT. The CDR3 is made up of 16 amino acids. J was trimmed by 5 bases and V by 6 bases; bases with no gene match: 7. CDR3 sequence (DNA): TGTGCCAGCAGCATCCTAGCGGGAGGGCGGACCGGGGAGCTGTTTTTT. Translating it yields CASSILAGGRTGELFF.

This clone has just one count. This chain joins TRBV2 and TRBJ2-7, with a tentative D call TRBD1 (6 bases). CDR1 SNHLY and CDR2 FYNNEI come from the germline V gene. Deletions cut 7 bases from V and 0 bases from J, with 13 bases between. This CDR3 spans 14 amino acids. CDR3 bases: TGTGCCAGCACCAAAGGGACATTCTCCTACGAGCAGTACTTC. Translating gives CASTKGTFSYEQYF. The entire variable domain, with the rest obtained from reference TRBV2 and TRBJ2-7, is as follows: EPEVTQTPSHQVTQMGQEVILRCVPISNHLYFYWYRQILGQKVEFLVSFYNNEISEKSEIFDDQFSVERPDGSNFTLKIRSTKLEDSAMYFCASTKGTFSYEQYFGPGTRLTVT.

This clone has a single count. The CDR3 bases are TGTGCCAGCAGTTTATGGCTCACTAGCGACTCCTACGAGCAGTACTTC. As protein: CASSLWLTSDSYEQYF. The gene calls are TRBV28 and TRBJ2-7, with 7 bases that match TRBD2. Germline loops: CDR1 MDHEN, CDR2 SYDVKM. The CDR3 covers 16 residues. V dropped 0 bases and J dropped 0; count of bases not matched to a gene: 5.

The CDR3 loop is CASSGGLAGIYEQYF. The CDR3 nucleotides are TGTGCCAGCAGCGGTGGACTAGCGGGAATCTACGAGCAGTACTTC. J is TRBJ2-7 and V is TRBV5-4, with 12 nucleotides matching TRBD2. The CDR3 has 15 amino acids. J was trimmed by 3 bases and V by 4 bases; bases with no gene match: 5. Germline assignment: CDR1 SGHNT and CDR2 YYREEE (reference sequence).

The sample holds one count of this clone. V usage is TRBV6-5 and J usage is TRBJ1-6; TRBD1 is a possible D gene (5 bases). Trimming pared 6 bases from V and 4 bases from J, leaving 13 bases between. In germline, CDR1 is MNHEY, CDR2 SVGAGI. The CDR3 runs 15 residues. The CDR3 region has the DNA TGTGCCAGCAGCTCGGCAGGGCCATATAATTCACCCCTCCACTTT. Translating gives CASSSAGPYNSPLHF.

The V gene is TRBV6-1, the J gene TRBJ2-6; 7 nucleotides match TRBD1. With 4 bases clipped from V and 0 bases from J, the junction kept 6 bases outside the gene matches. This CDR3 is 17 amino acids long. Germline V CDR1 and CDR2: MNHNS, SASEGT. CDR3 sequence reads: CASSGQGVHSGANVLTF. Written as DNA, the CDR3 is TGTGCCAGCAGTGGCCAGGGGGTACACTCTGGGGCCAACGTCCTGACTTTC.

This chain uses TRBV19 with TRBJ2-5; no firm D call. The germline gives CDR1 LNHDA, CDR2 SQIVND (reference sequence). Trimming removed 2 bases from V and 4 bases from J, with 8 bases in between. This CDR3 is 13 amino acids long. The chain's CDR3 is CASSIMTGETQYF. The CDR3 bases are TGTGCCAGTAGTATAATGACTGGAGAGACCCAGTACTTC.

The gene calls are TRBV4-3 and TRBJ2-1, with D tentatively TRBD1 (5 bases). CDR3 size: 14 residues. CDR1 is LGHNA, CDR2 YSLEER, per germline. Trimming removed 0 bases at V and 9 bases at J, with 12 bases between. Here the CDR3 reads CASSQDSLGAEQFF. DNA for the CDR3: TGCGCCAGCAGCCAAGACTCTCTAGGGGCTGAGCAGTTCTTC.

This clone appeared once. The rearrangement uses TRBV7-7 and TRBJ2-3, with 14 bases identical to TRBD2. V shed 5 bases, J shed 1 base, and the junction held 5 bases outside the gene matches. The CDR3 runs to 17 residues. The V gene's germline CDR1 is SSHAT and CDR2 FNYEAQ (reference sequence). This CDR3 reads CASSKGLAGAGTDTQYF. In DNA, the CDR3 is TGTGCCAGCAGCAAGGGACTAGCGGGAGCGGGCACAGATACGCAGTATTTT.

V gene TRBV6-5 combines with J gene TRBJ1-1, with D possibly matching TRBD1 (5 bases). Per germline, CDR1 MNHEY and CDR2 SVGAGI. The CDR3 extends over 12 amino acids. The V end was cut by 6 bases, the J end by 6 bases, with 11 bases between. CDR3 sequence: CASSQGASEAFF. The CDR3 coding sequence is TGTGCCAGCAGCCAAGGGGCGTCTGAAGCTTTCTTT.

The V and J genes are TRBV5-1 and TRBJ2-6; TRBD2 might be the D (6 bases). Germline V gene sequence: CDR1 SGHRS, CDR2 YFSETQ. The CDR3 totals 17 residues. Trimming took 1 base from V and 0 from J, leaving 11 bases between them. In nucleotides, the CDR3 is TGCGCCAGCAGCTTGCGGGGCGGGGACTCTGGGGCCAACGTCCTGACTTTC. This translates into CASSLRGGDSGANVLTF.